What follows describes a single T cell receptor beta chain. Participant age was roughly 18 to 95 years, and participants resided in fewer than 25 US areas. The data are from a study of blood T cell repertoires in COVID-19. The V end lost 0 bases, the J end lost 4 bases, and 16 bases lay between the germline ends. This CDR3 has 17 residues. From germline, CDR1 is LGHDT and CDR2 YNNKEL (reference sequence). Authors' analysis steps: Nucleated cell number was recorded as an estimate derived from reference gene primer amplification. Sequenced by immunoSEQ multiplex PCR; TCRdb stores in-frame clones only, minus some. V and J calls and clone size follow that table, whereas D and trimming were derived from the DNA. The data show over 200,000 clones, about 86% seen once.

This chain joins TRBV3-1 (or the pseudogene TRBV3-2) and TRBJ2-1; D might be TRBD1 (5 bases). This receptor was identified in a woman aged 50 to 60 in a cohort exposed to, infected with or recovered from COVID-19 (not recorded which). Sequencing was carried out using PBMCs or T cells enriched from blood (not recorded which). This CDR3 reads CASSQDPWTRNYNEQFF. In DNA form, the CDR3 reads TGTGCCAGCAGCCAAGATCCGTGGACAAGGAATTACAATGAGCAGTTCTTC.